This TCR beta chain was identified during a study of cytomegalovirus exposure and HLA in healthy donors. The study's findings and limits: Reports described diagnosis of cytomegalovirus status by the classifier as highly specific and sensitive. The sole available immune exposure information was CMV serostatus. Listed as cytomegalovirus-associated were 150 or so TCR beta chains.

PCR primers comprised 60 Vbeta and 13 Jbeta primers. Sequenced by immunoSEQ multiplex PCR; TCRdb stores in-frame clones only, minus some. This listing includes 100,000 to 150,000 clones. To note about this clone: The antigen remains undetermined.

The J segment lost 6 bases and the V segment lost 6 bases, leaving 3 bases of the junction unmatched. Germline lookup yields CDR1 MDHEN and CDR2 SYDVKM. The CDR3 is 13 residues long. This sequence joins TRBV28 and TRBJ2-1; 9 positions match TRBD2. The receptor's source is a young man in good health and CMV-seronegative. The sequencing input was PBMCs. CDR3 amino acids: CASSWTSVNEQFF. For the CDR3, the DNA is TGTGCCAGCAGCTGGACTAGCGTCAATGAGCAGTTCTTC.